The 9 T cell receptor beta chains in this list originate from one sample, sequenced in a study of blood T cell repertoires in COVID-19. Profiled with immunoSEQ multiplex PCR; TCRdb holds only in-frame clones, not every one. The table records 140,000 to 150,000 clones, 88% of them present only once. The sequenced material came from peripheral blood. The source is a man between 60 and 75 years old with active or convalescent COVID-19.

The gene calls are TRBV5-1 and TRBJ1-5, with TRBD1 identical over 7 bases. The CDR3 length is 15 residues. V was pared by 0 bases and J by 1 base, with 1 base of the junction left unmatched. Germline V CDR1 and CDR2: SGHRS, YFSETQ. CDR3 DNA sequence: TGCGCCAGCAGCTTGGAGGGGGCGAGCAATCAGCCCCAGCATTTT. Residues: CASSLEGASNQPQHF.

The J gene is TRBJ2-1, the V gene TRBV19, with 7 bases fitting TRBD1. This CDR3 spans 16 amino acids. Per the germline V gene, CDR1 is LNHDA and CDR2 is SQIVND (reference sequence). Trimming cost V 4 bases and J 1 base; bases outside gene matches: 7. DNA of the CDR3: TGTGCCAGTAGTAGGGGACAGTCACAGTCCTACAATGAGCAGTTCTTC. Translated, it gives CASSRGQSQSYNEQFF. Full variable domain (outside the CDR3, taken from reference TRBV19 and TRBJ2-1): DGGITQSPKYLFRKEGQNVTLSCEQNLNHDAMYWYRQDPGQGLRLIYYSQIVNDFQKGDIAEGYSVSREKKESFPLTVTSAQKNPTAFYLCASSRGQSQSYNEQFFGPGTRLTVL.

This clone was seen a few times. This sequence joins TRBV7-9 and TRBJ1-6; 9 nucleotides line up with TRBD1. The CDR3 loop spans 15 amino acids. The germline CDR1 and CDR2 sequences are SEHNR and FQNEAQ (reference sequence). Trimming at V came to 5 bases and at J to 10 bases, leaving 9 bases not matched to a gene. The CDR3 region is CASSTGDRVSSPLHF. DNA for the CDR3: TGTGCCAGCAGCACAGGGGACAGGGTGAGCTCACCCCTCCACTTT. The whole variable domain, filled in from reference TRBV7-9 and TRBJ1-6, reads DTGVSQNPRHKITKRGQNVTFRCDPISEHNRLYWYRQTLGQGPEFLTYFQNEAQLEKSRLLSDRFSAERPKGSFSTLEIQRTEQGDSAMYLCASSTGDRVSSPLHFGNGTRLTVT.

The rearrangement links TRBV25-1 to TRBJ2-2; TRBD1 matches at 8 bases. Losses at the gene ends were 7 bases for V and 5 bases for J; bases not matched to a gene: 9. The germline V gene encodes CDR1 MGHDK and CDR2 SYGVNS. The CDR3 runs 15 residues. CDR3 DNA sequence: TGTGCCAGCATGGATACAGGGGGGACGACCGGGGAGCTGTTTTTT. Protein: CASMDTGGTTGELFF.

The chain combines TRBV29-1 with TRBJ2-7; 7 bases align to TRBD1. CDR3 length: 12 amino acids. CDR1 and CDR2 from the germline V gene are SQVTM and ANQGSEA. The J segment lost 3 bases and the V segment lost 7 bases, leaving 6 bases of the junction unmatched. Here the CDR3 DNA reads TGCAGCGCATCCCGGGACAGCTACGAGCAGTACTTC. Its protein product is CSASRDSYEQYF.

This clone was picked up a small number of times. V and J are TRBV5-1 and TRBJ2-1; TRBD2 matches at 15 bases. The V gene end was trimmed by 3 bases and the J gene end by 7 bases; junction bases not matched to a gene: 8. The CDR3 totals 17 residues. Germline CDR1 SGHRS, CDR2 YFSETQ. This CDR3 is CASSSGLAGGTRNEQFF. The CDR3 nucleotides read TGCGCCAGCAGCTCGGGACTAGCGGGAGGCACACGGAATGAGCAGTTCTTC.

The V gene is TRBV25-1, the J gene TRBJ1-4; D possibly corresponds to TRBD1 (5 bases). CDR1 is MGHDK and CDR2 is SYGVNS in the germline V gene. V was cut by 0 bases and J by 0 bases, with 8 bases left in between. This CDR3 region has 16 residues. The CDR3 spells CASSEYGTSTNEKLFF. The CDR3, as DNA: TGTGCCAGCAGTGAATATGGGACTTCAACTAATGAAAAACTGTTTTTT. Drawing the rest from reference TRBV25-1 and TRBJ1-4, the complete variable domain is EADIYQTPRYLVIGTGKKITLECSQTMGHDKMYWYQQDPGMELHLIHYSYGVNSTEKGDLSSESTVSRIRTEHFPLTLESARPSHTSQYLCASSEYGTSTNEKLFFGSGTQLSVL.

The V gene is TRBV7-2, the J gene TRBJ2-1, with D tentatively TRBD1 (5 bases). There are 12 residues in the CDR3. CDR1 is SGHTA, CDR2 FQGNSA, per germline. V was cut by 2 bases and J by 8 bases, with 7 bases left in between. The CDR3 reads CASSLSGYEQFF. The CDR3 nucleotides read TGTGCCAGCAGCTTATCAGGGTATGAGCAGTTCTTC.

The J gene is TRBJ1-1, the V gene TRBV12-3 or TRBV12-4; no reliable D call. CDR3 length equals 13 residues. The germline V and J ends were trimmed by 7 bases and 0 bases, with 9 bases remaining between them. The CDR3: CASNSGVNTEAFF. The CDR3 region has the DNA TGTGCCAGCAACTCTGGAGTGAACACTGAAGCTTTCTTT.